The 4 T cell receptor beta chains below all came from one sample that was sequenced in a study of blood T cell repertoires in COVID-19. Some clones are missing from TCRdb's copy, which holds only in-frame ones; the method was immunoSEQ multiplex PCR. This sample has approximately 400,000 clones, with around four fifths found just once. Sequences were obtained from PBMCs or T cells enriched from blood (not recorded which). The receptors derive from a woman in her 50s who had recovered from COVID-19.

This sequence joins TRBV19 and TRBJ2-3, with 12 bases identical to TRBD1. Trimming took 11 bases from V and 4 from J; bases not matched to a gene: 10. The CDR3 is 15 residues long. CDR1 and CDR2 (germline): LNHDA, SQIVND (reference sequence). Here the CDR3 DNA reads TGTGCCTCCAATCGGGGGGACAGGGGGCCAGATACGCAGTATTTT. This sequence encodes CASNRGDRGPDTQYF.

V and J are TRBV5-1 and TRBJ1-4; D is undetermined. Germline loops: CDR1 SGHRS, CDR2 YFSETQ. Trimming pared 0 bases from V and 4 bases from J, leaving 10 bases between. This CDR3 contains 15 residues. The CDR3 coding sequence is TGCGCCAGCAGCTTGGGAGCCTCGGGTAATGAAAAACTGTTTTTT. Translated, it gives CASSLGASGNEKLFF.

This clone has just a few counts. The chain employs TRBV3-1 (or the pseudogene TRBV3-2) and TRBJ1-5, with a possible D match to TRBD1 (6 bases). The germline gives CDR1 LGHDT, CDR2 YNNKEL (reference sequence). This CDR3 contains 15 residues. V shed 4 bases and J shed 6 bases, with 16 bases lying between them. The CDR3 DNA follows: TGTGCCAGCAGCCCTGGGACACTTAGGGGTCAGCCCCAGCATTTT. This translates into CASSPGTLRGQPQHF.

This clone occurred once. The chain combines TRBV3-1 (or the pseudogene TRBV3-2) with TRBJ1-2; D might be TRBD1 (5 bases). Deletions cut 4 bases from V and 1 base from J, with 13 bases between. CDR1 and CDR2 (germline): LGHDT, YNNKEL (reference sequence). This CDR3 contains 15 residues. The CDR3 reads CASSPQAGINYGYTF. CDR3 bases: TGTGCCAGCAGCCCCCAGGCAGGGATTAACTATGGCTACACCTTC.